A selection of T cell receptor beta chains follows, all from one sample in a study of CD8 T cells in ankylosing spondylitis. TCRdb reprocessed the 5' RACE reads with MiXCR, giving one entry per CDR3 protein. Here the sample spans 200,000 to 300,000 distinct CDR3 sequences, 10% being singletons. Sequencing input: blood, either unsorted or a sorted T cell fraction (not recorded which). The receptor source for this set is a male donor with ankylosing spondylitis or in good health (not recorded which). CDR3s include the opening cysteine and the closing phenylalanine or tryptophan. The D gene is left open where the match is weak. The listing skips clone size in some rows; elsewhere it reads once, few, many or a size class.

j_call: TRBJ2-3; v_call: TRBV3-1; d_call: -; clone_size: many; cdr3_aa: CASSQVGVPDTQYF; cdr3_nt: TGTGCCAGCAGCCAAGTAGGTGTACCAGATACGCAGTATTTT
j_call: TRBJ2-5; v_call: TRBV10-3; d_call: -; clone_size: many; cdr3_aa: CAIRGVGETQYF; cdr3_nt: TGTGCCATCAGGGGAGTAGGTGAGACCCAGTACTTC
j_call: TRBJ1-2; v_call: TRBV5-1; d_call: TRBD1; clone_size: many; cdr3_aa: CASSLNRGGYGYTF; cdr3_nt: TGCGCCAGCAGCTTGAACAGGGGCGGCTATGGCTACACCTTC
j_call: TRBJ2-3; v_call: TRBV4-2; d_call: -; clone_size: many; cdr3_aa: CASSQARTDTQYF; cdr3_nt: TGTGCCAGCAGCCAGGCCCGCACAGATACGCAGTATTTT
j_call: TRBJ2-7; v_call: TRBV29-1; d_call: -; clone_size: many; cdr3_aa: CSVYTRRRGVEQYF; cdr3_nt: TGCAGCGTCTACACTAGGAGGAGGGGTGTCGAGCAGTACTTC
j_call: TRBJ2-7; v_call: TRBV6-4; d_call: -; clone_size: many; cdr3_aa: CASSDSAGHEQYF; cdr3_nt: TGTGCCAGCAGTGACTCCGCCGGTCATGAGCAGTACTTC
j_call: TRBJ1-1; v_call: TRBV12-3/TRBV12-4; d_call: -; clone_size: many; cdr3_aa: CASSGGRLNTEAFF; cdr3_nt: TGTGCCAGCAGTGGTGGCAGGCTCAACACTGAAGCTTTCTTT
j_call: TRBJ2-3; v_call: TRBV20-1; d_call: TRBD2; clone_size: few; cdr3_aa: CSARSGVGADTQYF; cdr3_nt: TGCAGTGCTAGAAGCGGGGTCGGGGCAGATACGCAGTATTTT
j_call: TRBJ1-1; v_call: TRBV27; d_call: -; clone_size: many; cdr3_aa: CASSLASGTTMNTEAFF; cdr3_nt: TGTGCCAGCAGTTTAGCTTCGGGGACCACCATGAACACTGAAGCTTTCTTT
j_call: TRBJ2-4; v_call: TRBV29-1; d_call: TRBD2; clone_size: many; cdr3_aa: CSVDGTSGGIQYF; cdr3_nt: TGCAGCGTTGATGGTACTAGCGGCGGCATTCAGTACTTC
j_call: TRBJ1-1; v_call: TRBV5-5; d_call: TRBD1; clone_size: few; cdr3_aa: CASSAPTGVAFF; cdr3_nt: TGTGCCAGCAGCGCCCCGACAGGGGTAGCTTTCTTT
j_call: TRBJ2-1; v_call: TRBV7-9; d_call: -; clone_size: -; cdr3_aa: CASSPYPEKDNEQFF; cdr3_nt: TGTGCCAGCAGCCCATATCCGGAGAAGGACAATGAGCAGTTCTTC
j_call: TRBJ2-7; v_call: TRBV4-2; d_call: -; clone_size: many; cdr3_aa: CASSRATDAAFKYEQYF; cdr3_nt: TGTGCCAGCAGCCGGGCGACGGACGCGGCCTTCAAGTACGAGCAGTACTTC
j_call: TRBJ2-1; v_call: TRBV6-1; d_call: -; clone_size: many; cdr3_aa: CASSPGIRYNEQFF; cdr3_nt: TGTGCCAGCAGTCCCGGGATCCGCTACAATGAGCAGTTCTTC
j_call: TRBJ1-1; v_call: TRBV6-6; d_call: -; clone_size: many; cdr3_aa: CASSSGIAFF; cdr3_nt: TGTGCCAGCAGTAGCGGGATAGCTTTCTTT
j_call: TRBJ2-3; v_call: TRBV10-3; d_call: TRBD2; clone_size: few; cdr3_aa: CAISEPRLAGVSDTQYF; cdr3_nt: TGTGCCATCAGTGAGCCACGACTAGCGGGAGTCTCAGATACGCAGTATTTT
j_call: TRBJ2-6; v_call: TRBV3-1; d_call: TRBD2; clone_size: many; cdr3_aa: CASSQELGLASGANVLTF; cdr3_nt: TGTGCCAGCAGCCAAGAATTGGGACTAGCATCTGGGGCCAACGTCCTGACTTTC
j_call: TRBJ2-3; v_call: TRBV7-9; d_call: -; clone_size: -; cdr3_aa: CASSIQGFTGDTQYF; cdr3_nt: TGTGCCAGCAGCATTCAGGGCTTCACGGGAGATACGCAGTATTTT
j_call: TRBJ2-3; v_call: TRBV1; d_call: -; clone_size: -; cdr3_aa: CTSRVVAGGGTDTQYF; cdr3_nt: TGCACCAGCAGGGTAGTAGCGGGGGGAGGCACAGATACGCAGTATTTT
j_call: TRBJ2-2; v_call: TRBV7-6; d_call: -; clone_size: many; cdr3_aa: CASSLERGWNTGELFF; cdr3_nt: TGTGCCAGCAGCTTAGAGAGGGGTTGGAACACCGGGGAGCTGTTTTTT
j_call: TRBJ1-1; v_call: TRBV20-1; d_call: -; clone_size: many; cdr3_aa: CSARDPQGMNTEAFF; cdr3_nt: TGCAGTGCTAGGGACCCTCAGGGCATGAACACTGAAGCTTTCTTT
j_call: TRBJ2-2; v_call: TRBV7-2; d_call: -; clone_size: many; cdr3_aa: CASSLVSVGTGELFF; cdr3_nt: TGTGCCAGCAGCTTAGTTTCAGTCGGCACCGGGGAGCTGTTTTTT
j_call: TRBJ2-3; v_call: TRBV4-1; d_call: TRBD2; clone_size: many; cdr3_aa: CASSQVAGGTDTQYF; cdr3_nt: TGCGCCAGCAGCCAAGTAGCGGGGGGCACAGATACGCAGTATTTT
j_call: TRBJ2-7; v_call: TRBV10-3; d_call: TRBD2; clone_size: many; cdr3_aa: CAISPLAGDTTYEQYF; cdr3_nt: TGTGCCATCAGTCCCTTAGCGGGAGACACCACCTACGAGCAGTACTTC
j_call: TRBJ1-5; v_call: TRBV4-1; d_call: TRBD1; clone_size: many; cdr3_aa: CASSRQGAIQPQHF; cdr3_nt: TGCGCCAGCAGCCGACAGGGGGCTATCCAGCCCCAGCATTTT
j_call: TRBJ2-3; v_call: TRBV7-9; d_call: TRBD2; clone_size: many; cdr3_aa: CASSSPPSGRPDTQYF; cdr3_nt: TGTGCCAGCAGCTCCCCCCCTAGCGGGCGCCCAGATACGCAGTATTTT
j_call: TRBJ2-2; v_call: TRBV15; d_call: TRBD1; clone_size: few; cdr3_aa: CATSPGTGHTGELFF; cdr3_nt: TGTGCCACCAGCCCCGGGACAGGGCACACCGGGGAGCTGTTTTTT
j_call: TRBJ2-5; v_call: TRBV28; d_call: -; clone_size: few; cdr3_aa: CASSLASRRETQYF; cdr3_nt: TGTGCCAGCAGTTTGGCTAGCCGGCGGGAGACCCAGTACTTC
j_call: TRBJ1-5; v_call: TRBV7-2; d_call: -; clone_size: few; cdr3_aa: CASSLQDSNQPQHF; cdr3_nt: TGTGCCAGCAGCTTACAAGATAGCAATCAGCCCCAGCATTTT
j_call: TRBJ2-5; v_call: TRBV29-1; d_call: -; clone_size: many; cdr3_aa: CSVATGVGETQYF; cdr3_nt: TGCAGCGTTGCTACGGGAGTAGGCGAGACCCAGTACTTC
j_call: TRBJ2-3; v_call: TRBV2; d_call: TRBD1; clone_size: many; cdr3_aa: CANGQGGTDTQYF; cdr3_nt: TGTGCCAATGGACAGGGGGGCACAGATACGCAGTATTTT
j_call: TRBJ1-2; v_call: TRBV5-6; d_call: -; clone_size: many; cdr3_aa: CASSLVRAAGYYGYTF; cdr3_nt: TGTGCCAGCAGCTTGGTTAGGGCGGCGGGGTACTATGGCTACACCTTC
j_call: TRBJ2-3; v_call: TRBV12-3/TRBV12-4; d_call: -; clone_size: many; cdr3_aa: CASSTPPGRVQYF; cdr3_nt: TGTGCCAGCAGTACACCACCAGGAAGGGTGCAGTATTTT
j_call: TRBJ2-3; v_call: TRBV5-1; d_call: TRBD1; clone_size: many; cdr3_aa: CASSLGTGGAGTQYF; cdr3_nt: TGCGCCAGCAGCTTGGGGACAGGGGGCGCGGGAACGCAGTATTTT
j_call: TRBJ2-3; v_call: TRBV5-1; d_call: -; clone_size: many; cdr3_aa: CASSFRALGSIDTQYF; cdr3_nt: TGCGCCAGCAGCTTCCGCGCATTAGGTAGCATAGATACGCAGTATTTT
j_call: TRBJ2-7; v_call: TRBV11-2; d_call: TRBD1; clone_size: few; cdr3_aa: CASSSWTGVSYEQYF; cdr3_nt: TGTGCCAGCAGCTCGTGGACAGGAGTCTCCTACGAGCAGTACTTC
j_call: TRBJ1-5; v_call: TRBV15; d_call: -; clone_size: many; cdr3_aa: CATAREISNQPQHF; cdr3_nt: TGTGCCACCGCCCGGGAAATTAGCAATCAGCCCCAGCATTTT
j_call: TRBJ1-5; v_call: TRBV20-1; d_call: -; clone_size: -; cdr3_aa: CSSSPHNQPQHF; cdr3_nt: TGCAGTTCTAGTCCCCATAATCAGCCCCAGCATTTT
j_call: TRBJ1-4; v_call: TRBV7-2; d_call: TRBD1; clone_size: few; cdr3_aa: CASSLETGKLFF; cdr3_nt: TGTGCCAGCAGCTTAGAGACAGGGAAACTGTTTTTT
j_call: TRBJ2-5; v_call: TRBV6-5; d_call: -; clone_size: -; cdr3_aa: CASSYTQGGGQETQYF; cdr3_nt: TGTGCCAGCAGTTACACCCAGGGTGGTGGCCAAGAGACCCAGTACTTC
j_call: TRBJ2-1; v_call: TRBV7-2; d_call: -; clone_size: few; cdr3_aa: CASSLAMESPQFF; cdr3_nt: TGTGCCAGCAGCTTAGCGATGGAAAGTCCCCAGTTCTTC
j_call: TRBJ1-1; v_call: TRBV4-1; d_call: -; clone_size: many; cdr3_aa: CASSQEFSNTEAFF; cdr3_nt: TGCGCCAGCAGCCAAGAATTCTCGAACACTGAAGCTTTCTTT
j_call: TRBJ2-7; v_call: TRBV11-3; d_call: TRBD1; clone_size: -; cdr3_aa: CASSLVLSDREHEQYF; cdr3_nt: TGTGCCAGCAGCTTAGTATTATCGGACAGGGAGCACGAGCAGTACTTC
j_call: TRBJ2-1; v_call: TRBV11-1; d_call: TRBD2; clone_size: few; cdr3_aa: CASSLEGLAGGPGNEQFF; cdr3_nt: TGTGCCAGCAGCTTAGAAGGACTAGCGGGAGGGCCTGGCAATGAGCAGTTCTTC
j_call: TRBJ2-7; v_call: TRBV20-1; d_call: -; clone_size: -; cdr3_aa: CSARVSTDYYSYEQYF; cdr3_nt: TGCAGTGCTAGGGTCTCGACAGATTACTACTCCTACGAGCAGTACTTC
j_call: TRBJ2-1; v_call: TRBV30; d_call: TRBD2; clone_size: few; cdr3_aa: CAWSSGGSNEQFF; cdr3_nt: TGTGCCTGGAGTAGCGGGGGGTCCAATGAGCAGTTCTTC
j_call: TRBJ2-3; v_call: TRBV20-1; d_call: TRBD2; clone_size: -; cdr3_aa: CSAAERGSTDTQYF; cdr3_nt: TGCAGTGCTGCCGAGCGGGGGAGCACAGATACGCAGTATTTT
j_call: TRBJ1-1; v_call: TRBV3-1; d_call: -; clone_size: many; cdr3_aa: CASSRVPLTEAFF; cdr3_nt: TGTGCCAGCAGTCGGGTCCCTCTCACTGAAGCTTTCTTT
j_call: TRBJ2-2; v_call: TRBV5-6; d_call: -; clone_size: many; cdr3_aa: CASSLHTGNTGELFF; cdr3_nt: TGTGCCAGCAGCTTGCATACGGGAAACACCGGGGAGCTGTTTTTT
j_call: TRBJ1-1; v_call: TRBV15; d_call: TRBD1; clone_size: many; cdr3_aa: CATSLSGQGNTEAFF; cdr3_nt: TGTGCCACCAGTCTTTCGGGACAGGGAAACACTGAAGCTTTCTTT
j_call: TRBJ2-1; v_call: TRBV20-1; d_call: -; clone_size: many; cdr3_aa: CSAVGLGRQFF; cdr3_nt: TGCAGTGCTGTCGGCCTAGGACGGCAGTTCTTC
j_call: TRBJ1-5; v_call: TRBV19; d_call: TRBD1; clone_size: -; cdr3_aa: CASIEGGARGQPQHF; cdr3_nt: TGTGCCAGTATAGAGGGGGGGGCCAGGGGGCAGCCCCAGCATTTT
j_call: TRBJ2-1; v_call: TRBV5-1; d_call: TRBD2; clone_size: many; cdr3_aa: CASSLVAGDNEQFF; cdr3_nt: TGCGCCAGCAGCTTAGTAGCGGGAGACAATGAGCAGTTCTTC
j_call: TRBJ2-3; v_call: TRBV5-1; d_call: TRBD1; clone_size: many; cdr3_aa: CASSLGQGTGTDTQYF; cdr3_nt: TGCGCCAGCAGCTTGGGACAGGGAACGGGGACAGATACGCAGTATTTT